This T cell receptor (beta chain) was sequenced during a study of blood T cell repertoires in COVID-19. Some clones are missing from TCRdb's copy, which holds only in-frame ones; the method was immunoSEQ multiplex PCR. The table lists about 87,000 clones, around 90% of them singletons. The sequence derives from a man aged 18 to 35 with COVID-19, enrolled during active disease. Sequencing used peripheral blood.

CDR3 region: CASSQFLGQGSDTQYF. DNA of the CDR3: TGTGCCAGCAGCCAATTCTTAGGACAGGGGTCAGATACGCAGTATTTT. This chain uses TRBV14 with TRBJ2-3; 9 bases are shared with TRBD1. The CDR3 is made up of 16 amino acids. The ends lost 2 bases at V and 4 bases at J; junction bases unmatched: 7. Per germline, CDR1 SGHDN and CDR2 FVKESK. Combining the CDR3 with reference TRBV14 and TRBJ2-3 gives the whole variable domain EAGVTQFPSHSVIEKGQTVTLRCDPISGHDNLYWYRRVMGKEIKFLLHFVKESKQDESGMPNNRFLAERTGGTYSTLKVQPAELEDSGVYFCASSQFLGQGSDTQYFGPGTRLTVL.